The rows below give T cell receptor beta chains drawn from one sample of a study of blood T cell repertoires in COVID-19. TCRdb keeps only in-frame clones here, not all; method: immunoSEQ multiplex PCR. The sample shows about 100,000 clones, 75% to 90% of them seen only once. The sequencing input was peripheral blood. These receptors were taken from a man in his fifties or sixties with acute or convalescent COVID-19. CDR3s include the opening cysteine and the closing phenylalanine or tryptophan. A D gene is named only where the DNA matches it firmly. Clone size is shown for a subset of rows, as once, few, many or a class of expanded clone.

abundance: .; j_gene: TRBJ1-2; d_gene: TRBD1; v_gene: TRBV12-3/TRBV12-4; len: 13; CDR3aa: CASKTGGRWGYTF; CDR3nt: TGTGCCAGCAAAACAGGGGGCAGGTGGGGCTACACCTTC
abundance: .; j_gene: TRBJ2-2; d_gene: .; v_gene: TRBV6-5; len: 12; CDR3aa: CASSLSSGELFF; CDR3nt: TGTGCCAGCAGTCTAAGTAGCGGGGAGCTGTTTTTT
abundance: .; j_gene: TRBJ1-5; d_gene: TRBD1; v_gene: TRBV19; len: 16; CDR3aa: CASRPHQAGGNQPQHF; CDR3nt: TGTGCCAGTAGACCCCACCAGGCAGGGGGAAATCAGCCCCAGCATTTT
abundance: .; j_gene: TRBJ1-2; d_gene: .; v_gene: TRBV6-5; len: 11; CDR3aa: CASRQLYGYTF; CDR3nt: TGTGCCAGCAGACAGCTCTATGGCTACACCTTC
abundance: .; j_gene: TRBJ1-2; d_gene: TRBD1; v_gene: TRBV7-2; len: 12; CDR3aa: CASSSNRGGYTF; CDR3nt: TGTGCCAGCAGCTCGAACAGGGGTGGCTACACCTTC
abundance: once; j_gene: TRBJ2-1; d_gene: TRBD2; v_gene: TRBV27; len: 12; CDR3aa: CASSSGLVEQFF; CDR3nt: TGTGCCAGCAGTTCCGGACTAGTTGAGCAGTTCTTC
abundance: once; j_gene: TRBJ1-1; d_gene: .; v_gene: TRBV5-1; len: 14; CDR3aa: CASSLTGDDTEAFF; CDR3nt: TGCGCCAGCAGCTTGACCGGGGATGACACTGAAGCTTTCTTT
abundance: once; j_gene: TRBJ1-5; d_gene: .; v_gene: TRBV7-2; len: 15; CDR3aa: CASSLNSFYGSPQHF; CDR3nt: TGTGCCAGCAGCTTGAACAGCTTCTATGGGTCGCCCCAGCATTTT
abundance: once; j_gene: TRBJ2-3; d_gene: TRBD1; v_gene: TRBV28; len: 14; CDR3aa: CASSPTGSTDTQYF; CDR3nt: TGTGCCAGCAGCCCGACAGGGTCCACAGATACGCAGTATTTT
abundance: few; j_gene: TRBJ2-7; d_gene: .; v_gene: TRBV9; len: 15; CDR3aa: CASSVGAGPLYEQYF; CDR3nt: TGTGCCAGCAGCGTAGGGGCAGGGCCCCTCTACGAGCAGTACTTC
abundance: .; j_gene: TRBJ1-1; d_gene: TRBD1; v_gene: TRBV4-2; len: 16; CDR3aa: CASSQGDRGAGTEAFF; CDR3nt: TGTGCCAGCAGCCAAGGGGACAGGGGTGCCGGCACTGAAGCTTTCTTT
abundance: few; j_gene: TRBJ1-2; d_gene: TRBD1; v_gene: TRBV4-1; len: 15; CDR3aa: CASSLLMGQGYGYTF; CDR3nt: TGCGCCAGCAGCCTACTAATGGGACAGGGGTATGGCTACACCTTC
abundance: .; j_gene: TRBJ1-1; d_gene: .; v_gene: TRBV7-9; len: 15; CDR3aa: CASSLATGGDTEAFF; CDR3nt: TGTGCCAGCAGCTTAGCGACGGGGGGCGACACTGAAGCTTTCTTT
abundance: .; j_gene: TRBJ1-1; d_gene: .; v_gene: TRBV7-8; len: 13; CDR3aa: CASSRGVNTEAFF; CDR3nt: TGTGCCAGCAGCCGAGGAGTGAACACTGAAGCTTTCTTT
abundance: .; j_gene: TRBJ2-3; d_gene: .; v_gene: TRBV7-2; len: 14; CDR3aa: CASSLADRSDTQYF; CDR3nt: TGTGCCAGCAGCTTAGCTGATAGATCTGATACGCAGTATTTT
abundance: .; j_gene: TRBJ2-1; d_gene: .; v_gene: TRBV29-1; len: 14; CDR3aa: CSVLTGVPYNEQFF; CDR3nt: TGCAGCGTCCTGACGGGGGTCCCCTACAATGAGCAGTTCTTC
abundance: .; j_gene: TRBJ1-2; d_gene: TRBD1; v_gene: TRBV30; len: 13; CDR3aa: CAGTHRGLYGYTF; CDR3nt: TGTGCCGGAACCCACAGGGGATTATACGGCTACACCTTC